These 14 T cell receptor beta chains share one sample of origin, sequenced in a study of cytomegalovirus exposure and HLA in healthy donors. PCR was performed using 60 Vbeta and 13 Jbeta primers. Clones were sequenced by immunoSEQ multiplex PCR, and TCRdb holds only the in-frame ones, with some missing. The table includes around 150,000 clones, about 82% detected once. Sequencing used PBMCs. The receptors were gathered from a male donor in good health and CMV-seronegative.

This chain uses TRBV6-6 with TRBJ2-3; the match to TRBD2 covers 11 bases. J gave up 5 bases and V 6 bases, and 10 bases lay outside the gene matches. The CDR3 length is 16 residues. Germline lookup yields CDR1 MNHNY and CDR2 SVGAGI (reference sequence). CDR3 bases: TGTGCCAGCAGGGGAACTAGCGGGAGAAGGATAGATACGCAGTATTTT. This sequence encodes CASRGTSGRRIDTQYF.

The rearrangement joins TRBV4-3 to TRBJ1-2; D is undetermined. V was pared by 1 base and J by 4 bases, with 10 bases between. Germline V gene sequence: CDR1 LGHNA, CDR2 YSLEER. The CDR3 extends over 14 amino acids. The CDR3 nucleotides read TGCGCCAGCAGCCAAGTAAAAGGGAGCTATGGCTACACCTTC. It is translated as CASSQVKGSYGYTF.

This rearrangement joins TRBV6-5 to TRBJ2-1; D gene uncertain. V was cut by 2 bases and J by 0 bases, with 8 bases left in between. The CDR3 has 15 amino acids. CDR1 MNHEY and CDR2 SVGAGI come from the germline V gene. CDR3 sequence: CASSYRGSSYNEQFF. Here the CDR3 DNA reads TGTGCCAGCAGTTACAGAGGAAGCTCCTACAATGAGCAGTTCTTC.

The gene calls are TRBV7-3 and TRBJ1-1; no clear D. CDR1 and CDR2 from the germline V gene are SGHTA and FQGTGA. V was trimmed by 1 base and J by 2 bases, leaving 11 bases between them. The CDR3 has 15 residues. In DNA, the CDR3 is TGTGCCAGCAGCTTAAATCCGGGTACAAACACTGAAGCTTTCTTT. As protein: CASSLNPGTNTEAFF.

This clone has more than one count but fewer than ten. The V and J genes are TRBV6-6 and TRBJ1-2, with D perhaps TRBD1 (5 bases). V dropped 2 bases and J dropped 8 bases, with 15 bases sitting between them. Germline V gene data show CDR1 as MNHNY and CDR2 as SVGAGI (reference sequence). CDR3 size: 14 residues. The CDR3 region is CASSYTSQGKGYTF. The CDR3 bases are TGTGCCAGCAGTTACACCAGTCAGGGAAAGGGCTACACCTTC.

The chain uses TRBV6-5 and TRBJ1-1; 7 bases map to TRBD1. The CDR3 runs to 16 residues. The germline CDR1 and CDR2 sequences are MNHEY and SVGAGI. J was trimmed by 4 bases and V by 0 bases; bases with no gene match: 8. CDR3 amino acids: CASSYSNRGWGTEAFF. CDR3 coding DNA: TGTGCCAGCAGTTACTCGAACAGGGGTTGGGGCACTGAAGCTTTCTTT.

The chain couples TRBV10-3 to TRBJ2-7; 7 bases match TRBD2. This CDR3 comprises 14 residues. Unmatched junction bases numbered 6, after V lost 4 bases and J lost 3 bases. Germline V gene data show CDR1 as ENHRY and CDR2 as SYGVKD. The DNA of the CDR3 is TGTGCCATCAGTGCCGGGGGGAGCCTCTACGAGCAGTACTTC. This gives the protein CAISAGGSLYEQYF.

The chain links TRBV4-2 to TRBJ1-1; 10 bases agree with TRBD1. This CDR3 spans 14 amino acids. Looked up from germline, CDR1 is LGHNA and CDR2 is YNFKEQ. Trimming removed 3 bases from V and 4 bases from J; junction bases left unmatched: 2. CDR3 in amino acids: CASSQGTGVTEAFF. In nucleotides, the CDR3 is TGTGCCAGCAGCCAGGGGACAGGGGTCACTGAAGCTTTCTTT.

The chain has TRBV10-3 and TRBJ2-5, with 8 bases fitting TRBD1. Germline CDR1 ENHRY, CDR2 SYGVKD. After removal of 2 bases from V and 5 bases from J, the junction contained 10 bases not matched to a gene. The CDR3 length is 16 residues. The DNA of the CDR3 is TGTGCCATCAGTGAGATAACAGGGGGGCTTAGGGAGACCCAGTACTTC. Encoded protein: CAISEITGGLRETQYF.

This chain connects TRBV28 to TRBJ1-4, with TRBD1 matching 8 bases. Trimming took 6 bases from V and 8 from J; bases not matched to a gene: 8. The V gene's germline CDR1 is MDHEN and CDR2 SYDVKM. The length of the CDR3 is 14 residues. This chain's CDR3 is CASRSGGAWEKLFF. The CDR3 DNA reads TGTGCCAGCAGATCAGGGGGCGCTTGGGAAAAACTGTTTTTT.

In this sample, this clone turned up once. The V and J genes are TRBV7-3 and TRBJ2-3, with 9 bases aligning to TRBD2. Germline CDR1 and CDR2: SGHTA and FQGTGA. The J segment lost 1 base and the V segment lost 3 bases, leaving 5 bases of the junction unmatched. The CDR3 extends over 16 amino acids. CDR3 nucleotides: TGTGCCAGCAGCTTCTATCCTAGCGGGGGCACAGATACGCAGTATTTT. Translation: CASSFYPSGGTDTQYF.

The J gene is TRBJ2-1, the V gene TRBV7-2, with 7 nucleotides matching TRBD2. Germline CDR1 is SGHTA and CDR2 is FQGNSA. The CDR3 spans 13 residues. J was trimmed by 6 bases and V by 1 base; bases with no gene match: 0. CDR3 in DNA: TGTGCCAGCAGCTTAGGCGGGAGCAATGAGCAGTTCTTC. Protein sequence: CASSLGGSNEQFF.

This clone was seen once. The chain uses TRBV4-2 and TRBJ2-3; TRBD2 is a possible D gene (6 bases). The CDR3 spans 16 residues. Germline lookup yields CDR1 LGHNA and CDR2 YNFKEQ. The V end lost 2 bases, the J end lost 1 base, and 13 bases lay between the germline ends. This CDR3 is CASSQSETRRTDTQYF. As DNA, the CDR3 is TGTGCCAGCAGCCAATCGGAGACTAGGCGCACAGATACGCAGTATTTT.

The DNA for the CDR3 is TGTGCCAGTAGTATAGGGGGACAGGGAGCACACAATGAGCAGTTCTTC. Protein product: CASSIGGQGAHNEQFF. The V gene is TRBV19, the J gene TRBJ2-1; TRBD1 matches 9 bases. This CDR3 is 16 amino acids long. J was trimmed by 5 bases and V by 1 base; bases with no gene match: 6. The germline gives CDR1 LNHDA, CDR2 SQIVND (reference sequence).